The T cell receptor beta chain described here comes from a study of response to subunit inactivated influenza vaccine. This CDR3 comprises 11 residues. Germline CDR1 KGHDR, CDR2 SFDVKD. Trimming removed 3 bases at V and 3 bases at J, with 2 bases between. TCRdb re-derived calls from the RT-PCR reads in MiXCR, one entry per CDR3 protein. This table holds about 650,000 distinct CDR3 sequences, less than 15% found once. Regarding the study as a whole: Authors suggested each seasonal influenza vaccination recruits few new T cells.

There are many counts of this clonotype. Its antigen is currently unknown. The V call is TRBV24-1, the J call TRBJ2-7; no firm D call. Sequencing was performed on PBMCs from blood, taken less than 15 days before vaccination. The source of this sequence is a man aged 50-60 years who received an inactivated influenza vaccine. Written as DNA, the CDR3 is TGTGCCACCAGTGATGGCTACGAGCAGTACTTC. This gives the protein CATSDGYEQYF.